The subject of this entry is one T cell receptor beta chain. The protocol was immunoSEQ multiplex PCR, while the TCRdb copy is restricted to in-frame clones and leaves out a portion. The table includes under 250,000 clones, around 93% detected once. This sample was included in a study of T cell responses to AZD1222 COVID-19 vaccine. Unmatched junction bases numbered 3, after V lost 0 bases and J lost 1 base. This CDR3 has 15 residues. CDR1 and CDR2 (germline): SGHRS, YFSETQ. The receptor's source is an adult in good health. Sequences were derived from peripheral blood, sampled on day 0 of MenACWY control vaccination. This chain uses TRBV5-1 with TRBJ1-1, with 7 bases lining up with TRBD1. Here the CDR3 DNA reads TGCGCCAGCAGCTTGGGGACAGGTGGGAACACTGAAGCTTTCTTT. Amino acid sequence: CASSLGTGGNTEAFF.